This paragraph reports one TCR beta chain. No antigen is known for it. A read error may account for a junction end that differs from germline. Library construction relied on 5' RACE. The reads were generated on an Illumina HiSeq 2500. A second roughly 6 to 12 cycle PCR used a sample-barcoded 5' primer and a J-beta primer mix. Each TCR beta cDNA molecule received a unique molecular identifier from a template-switch 5' adaptor carrying 12 random nucleotides. Each sample yielded at least 2.5 million CDR3-containing paired-end reads. First-strand cDNA was synthesized from all RNA with the Mint cDNA synthesis kit, primed by a TRBC-specific oligonucleotide. After uracil-DNA glycosylase treatment, a first 18-cycle PCR used universal primers M1SS and BC2_uni_R on all cDNA. The paper's processing steps were these. Each sample was normalized by randomly selecting 1 million high-quality reads, each carrying a distinct molecular identifier. Reads with shared molecular identifiers were discarded instead of being binned into consensus sequences. MiTCR, run with a Q25 quality threshold and the strictest error-elimination algorithm, handled CDR3 identification, clonotype clustering and error correction. A nonparametric unseen species model using Euler transformation provided a lower-bound estimate of total TCR beta diversity. TCRdb cleaned the public reads at Q25 with fastp, built clones with MiXCR and kept in-frame beta chains. Duplicate CDR3 protein sequences are folded into a single record with the most common DNA and genes. These V and J calls are TCRdb output, not the study's own analysis. The sample includes 850,000 to 1,300,000 distinct CDR3 sequences, with less than 50% observed a single time. Approximately 17% of the sample is in the top ten clones.

The 39 donors, aged roughly 6 to 100 years, were systemically healthy Caucasian individuals from Russia. Around 10 milliliters of peripheral blood were drawn from each donor into EDTA-treated Vacutainer tubes. Ficoll-Paque density-gradient centrifugation was used to isolate PBMCs, with at least 6.5 million obtained per sample. Total RNA was extracted from PBMCs with Trizol reagent, with at least 5 micrograms obtained per sample. The percentages of naive CD45RAhigh/CD27high T cells were determined by flow cytometry on a PBMC aliquot from every donor. The germline V gene supplies CDR1 MNHEY and CDR2 SVGAGI. The CDR3 runs 15 amino acids, cysteine and phenylalanine included. Only the CDR3 DNA stays, 45 bases, in frame from base 1. The record originates from a study of blood T cells in healthy people across ages (dated by TCRdb to between 2014 and 2016). Study-level background: In model experiments, roughly one uniquely barcoded TCR beta cDNA molecule per two T cells was captured by template switching. To avoid experimental bias, donors of different ages were spread randomly across the sequencing lanes. Two additional independent replicas of 1 million unique cDNA reads from the same blood draw were analyzed for two donors (one aged 18 to 30 and one aged 80 or older). Four age groups were formed from the donors: young (average approximately 15 years), middle-aged (around 41), aged (roughly 58) and long-lived (around 82). Age-related changes in TCR beta repertoire diversity were measured in the study by deep sequencing normalized with unique cDNA molecular identifiers.

The full study reports these points: The percentage of naive T cells measured by flow cytometry correlated strongly with observed TCR beta diversity. Estimates of total diversity from one million sequenced T cells were regarded as lower bounds and underestimates. Because the CMV infection status of the donors was unknown, age-related changes in expanded clonotypes may potentially have been confounded. Observed TCR beta diversity per million T cells fell roughly linearly with age, and a significant reduction was already apparent by age roughly 40. Since profiling was done on bulk unsorted PBMCs, naive and antigen-experienced compartments could not be conclusively compared. The long-lived group showed more naive CD4+ T cells, fewer expanded clones and increased TCR diversity than the aged group, suggesting age selection.

This clonotype originated in a woman in her sixties or seventies in good health. Source material: blood. The sequence joins TRBV6-5 to TRBJ2-7, and perhaps TRBD2 as D gene, on 5 matching bases. The DNA reads TGTGCCAGCAGTTACGGCGGGTCATCAACCTACGAGGAGTACTTC. Its product reads: CASSYGGSSTYEEYF.